This TCR beta chain derives from a study of cytomegalovirus exposure and HLA in healthy donors. This clone turned up a few times. The PCR was carried out with 60 Vbeta primers and 13 Jbeta primers. Sequencing used immunoSEQ multiplex PCR; TCRdb keeps in-frame clones, though not all of them. Here the sample spans roughly 150,000 clones, approximately 80% being singletons. The CDR3 is 14 residues long. The V and J ends lost 2 bases and 1 base respectively, with 9 bases between them. Germline CDR1 and CDR2: SGHKS and YYEKEE (reference sequence). What was sequenced was PBMCs. The receptor comes from a male donor in good health and CMV-seronegative. J is TRBJ1-1 and V is TRBV5-5; D remains ambiguous. The CDR3 reads CASSFMAPNTEAFF. The CDR3 DNA is TGTGCCAGCAGCTTCATGGCCCCGAACACTGAAGCTTTCTTT.